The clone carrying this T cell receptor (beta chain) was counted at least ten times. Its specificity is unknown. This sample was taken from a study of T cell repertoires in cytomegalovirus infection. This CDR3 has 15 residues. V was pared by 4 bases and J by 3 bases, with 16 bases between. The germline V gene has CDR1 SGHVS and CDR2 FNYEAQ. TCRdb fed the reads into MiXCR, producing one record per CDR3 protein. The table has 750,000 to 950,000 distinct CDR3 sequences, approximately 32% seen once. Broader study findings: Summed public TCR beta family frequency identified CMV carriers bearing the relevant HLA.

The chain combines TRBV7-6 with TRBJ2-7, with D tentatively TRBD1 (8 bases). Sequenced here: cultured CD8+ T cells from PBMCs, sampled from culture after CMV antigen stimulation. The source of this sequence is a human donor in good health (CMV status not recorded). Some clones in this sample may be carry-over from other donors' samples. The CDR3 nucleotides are TGTGCCAGCAGCTCGCGACAGGGGACTAACTACGAGCAGTACTTC. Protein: CASSSRQGTNYEQYF. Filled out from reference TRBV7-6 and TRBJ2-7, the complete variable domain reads GAGVSQSPRYKVTKRGQDVALRCDPISGHVSLYWYRQALGQGPEFLTYFNYEAQQDKSGLPNDRFSAERPEGSISTLTIQRTEQRDSAMYRCASSSRQGTNYEQYFGPGTRLTVT.